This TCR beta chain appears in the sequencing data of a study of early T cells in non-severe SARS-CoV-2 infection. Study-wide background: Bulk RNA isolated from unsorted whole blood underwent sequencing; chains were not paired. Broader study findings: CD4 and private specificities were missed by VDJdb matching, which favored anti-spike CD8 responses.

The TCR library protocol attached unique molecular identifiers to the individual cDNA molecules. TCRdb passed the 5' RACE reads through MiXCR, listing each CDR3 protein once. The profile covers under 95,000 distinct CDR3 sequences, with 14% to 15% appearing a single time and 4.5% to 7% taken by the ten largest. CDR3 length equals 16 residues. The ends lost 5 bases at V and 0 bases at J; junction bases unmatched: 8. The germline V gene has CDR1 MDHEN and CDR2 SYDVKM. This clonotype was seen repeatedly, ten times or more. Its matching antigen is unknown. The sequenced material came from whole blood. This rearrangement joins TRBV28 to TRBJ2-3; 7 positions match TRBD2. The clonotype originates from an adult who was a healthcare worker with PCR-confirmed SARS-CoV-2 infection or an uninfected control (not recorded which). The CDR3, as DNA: TGTGCCAGCAGTCCCCCCGGGGGGTACAGCACAGATACGCAGTATTTT. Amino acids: CASSPPGGYSTDTQYF.